This is a list of T cell receptor beta chains from one sample in a study of T cells in Graves' hyperthyroidism and ophthalmopathy. TCRdb redid the calling of the multiplex PCR reads with MiXCR, one entry per CDR3 protein. The sample includes fewer than 110,000 distinct CDR3 sequences, about 45% of them seen just once. Specimen: blood. These receptors were taken from a man aged 35 to 55 with Graves' hyperthyroidism. The CDR3 runs from the conserved cysteine through the conserved F or W. The D gene is left open where the match is weak.

V gene	D gene	J gene	CDR3 protein
TRBV7-2	.	TRBJ2-3	CASSPLQEVGPDTQYF
TRBV2	TRBD1	TRBJ2-5	CASRGQGYGELQETQYF
TRBV7-9	.	TRBJ2-5	CASSSPMGWETQYF
TRBV9	TRBD2	TRBJ2-5	CASSVGVGDYGETQYF
TRBV9	.	TRBJ1-4	CASSLVSGPNEKLSF
TRBV2	TRBD1	TRBJ2-2	CASKGQGWTGELFF
TRBV6-5	TRBD1	TRBJ1-4	CATLNETGINEKLFF
TRBV7-4	TRBD1	TRBJ2-7	CASSQTGGHSYEQYF
TRBV10-3	TRBD1	TRBJ1-2	CATIGQGRAGYTF
TRBV9	.	TRBJ2-1	CASSQSRGASSYNEQFF
TRBV25-1	.	TRBJ2-1	CASSVAGAGWNEQFF
TRBV7-9	.	TRBJ2-1	CASTLGGETTEQFF
TRBV9	TRBD1	TRBJ2-6	CASSVPRDSLSGANVLTF
TRBV29-1	.	TRBJ1-5	CSVPLDTEVAGPTYSNQPQHF
TRBV19	.	TRBJ1-6	CASNKLGSGSSPLHF
TRBV7-2	TRBD2	TRBJ2-3	CASSLPTSGASTDTQYF
TRBV9	TRBD1	TRBJ1-2	CASSVDRAEGYTF
TRBV6-5	.	TRBJ1-1	CASSYYGDTEAFF
TRBV7-3	TRBD2	TRBJ2-1	CASSFSGSTGNEQFF
TRBV12-2	.	TRBJ2-7	CASRPAREQYF
TRBV5-1	.	TRBJ2-7	CASSFTGNYEQYF
TRBV10-3	TRBD1	TRBJ2-7	CAISNEGAVPYEQYF
TRBV7-3	.	TRBJ2-1	CASSPSRGNNEQFF
TRBV5-5	.	TRBJ2-7	CASNPGRQGAYEQYF
TRBV15	TRBD2	TRBJ2-1	CATSRGLAVYSSYIEQFF
TRBV6-5	.	TRBJ1-4	CASSYSGGEKLFF
TRBV2	.	TRBJ2-3	CASSERGADTQYF
TRBV15	.	TRBJ2-6	CASSPTPGLPSSGANVLTF
TRBV2	.	TRBJ1-1	CASLAGVYFEAFF
TRBV11-3	.	TRBJ2-6	CASSSGQYISGANVLTF
TRBV7-2	TRBD1	TRBJ2-1	CASSSTGTGGYEQFF
TRBV7-9	TRBD1	TRBJ2-5	CASSSRTGSETQYF
TRBV24-1	.	TRBJ1-2	CATSGLVLWGSHGYTF
TRBV24-1	.	TRBJ2-1	CATSDLAGRYNEQFF
TRBV2	.	TRBJ1-1	CASSASSQGGLKNTEAFF
TRBV20-1	TRBD1	TRBJ2-2	CSARGQQQTGELFF
TRBV2	.	TRBJ2-1	CASRRDFSYNEQFF
TRBV20-1	.	TRBJ2-3	CSARDDGVGDTQYF
TRBV10-3	.	TRBJ1-5	CAISDQTGEPQHF
TRBV11-2	.	TRBJ2-1	CASSLGGPLVGEQFF